This T cell receptor (beta chain) was observed in a study of tumor and adjacent non-tumor tissue in lung cancer. Overall study results and limits: TCR diversity was significantly greater in tumor than normal lung tissue.

The library came from three nested PCR rounds adapted from ARM-PCR protocols. One entry per CDR3 protein results from TCRdb running MiXCR on the multiplex PCR reads. Seen here are around 86,000 distinct CDR3 sequences, approximately 72% observed once, and the top ten hold approximately 10%. The template was RNA from unsorted bulk tissue. CDR1 is SGHAT and CDR2 is FQNNGV in the germline V gene. The CDR3 extends over 14 amino acids. Note on this clonotype: Its specificity is unknown. One end of the junction varies from germline; a read error may be responsible.

This sequence originates from a woman aged 35 to 49 with non-small cell lung cancer. Material for sequencing was lung tumor tissue. The chain couples TRBV11-2 to TRBJ2-1, with 9 positions matching TRBD2. The CDR3 coding sequence is TGTGCCATTAGCTTAGGGACTAGCTACGATGAGCAGTTCTTC. Its protein product is CAISLGTSYDEQFF.